The 24 T cell receptor beta chains reported below all come from one sample, sequenced in a study of T cells in narcolepsy. Sequencing used immunoSEQ multiplex PCR; TCRdb keeps in-frame clones, though not all of them. The profile shows about 32,000 clones, around four fifths of them singletons. Specimen: memory (CD45RA-) CD4+ T cells from blood. The receptors originated from a human donor in good health.

This clone occurred once. The chain combines TRBV5-6 with TRBJ1-2, with 9 nucleotides matching TRBD1. Per germline, CDR1 SGHDT and CDR2 YYEEEE. Germline trimming cut 0 bases from V and 8 bases from J; bases unmatched to any gene: 8. This CDR3 has 15 amino acids. In nucleotides, the CDR3 is TGTGCCAGCAGCTTGGTCAGTGACAGGGGGGGAGGCTACACCTTC. Translation gives CASSLVSDRGGGYTF.

The chain combines TRBV2 with TRBJ1-6; TRBD1 might be the D (6 bases). Germline lookup yields CDR1 SNHLY and CDR2 FYNNEI. The V end was cut by 6 bases, the J end by 7 bases, with 10 bases between. This CDR3 contains 13 residues. CDR3 loop: CASSRGPNSPLHF. CDR3 DNA: TGTGCCAGCAGCCGGGGGCCGAATTCACCCCTCCACTTT.

V usage is TRBV10-1 and J usage is TRBJ2-2; D might be TRBD1 (6 bases). Germline V gene lookup returns CDR1 WNHNN and CDR2 SYGVQD (reference sequence). This CDR3 has 13 amino acids. Trimming stripped 10 bases from V and 0 bases from J, with 9 bases between. CDR3 region: CATGQSNTGELFF. CDR3 in DNA: TGCGCCACGGGACAATCGAACACCGGGGAGCTGTTTTTT.

The rearrangement joins TRBV6-6 to TRBJ2-7; 9 bases are shared with TRBD1. V trimming: 5 bases; J trimming: 3 bases; junction bases outside the gene matches: 2. The CDR3 consists of 13 residues. CDR1 and CDR2 (germline): MNHNY, SVGAGI (reference sequence). The CDR3 DNA reads TGTGCCAGCAGTCTGGGACAGGGCTACGAGCAGTACGTC. Its protein is CASSLGQGYEQYV.

This clone came up once. The chain has TRBV5-1 and TRBJ2-6; D call uncertain. The CDR3 runs to 16 residues. Germline V gene sequence: CDR1 SGHRS, CDR2 YFSETQ. Trimming stripped 0 bases from V and 1 base from J, with 8 bases between. The CDR3 loop is CASSLAIGSGANVLTF. The CDR3 nucleotides are TGCGCCAGCAGCTTGGCGATCGGGTCTGGGGCCAACGTCCTGACTTTC.

This clone was picked up one time. Mismatch with germline at one junction end may stem from a read error. The sample has other DNA sequences that encode this CDR3 too. The V call is TRBV28, the J call TRBJ1-4; TRBD1 is a possible D gene (6 bases). This CDR3 spans 16 amino acids. Per germline, CDR1 MDHEN and CDR2 SYDVKM. The DNA of the CDR3 is TGTGCCAGCAGTTTATGGGGAGTGGGGGGCCAGGAAAAGCTGTTTTTT. This translates into CASSLWGVGGQEKLFF.

The chain uses TRBV4-2 and TRBJ1-4; D may be TRBD1 (5 bases). The CDR3 is 14 amino acids. From germline, CDR1 is LGHNA and CDR2 YNFKEQ. The ends were cut back, 2 bases at V and 7 bases at J, with 11 bases in the middle. The CDR3 sequence: CASSQNRRGEKLFF. The CDR3 nucleotides are TGTGCCAGCAGCCAAAATAGAAGGGGTGAAAAACTGTTTTTT.

The rearrangement joins TRBV7-9 to TRBJ2-2; 11 bases are a match to TRBD1. Germline V lookup: CDR1 SEHNR, CDR2 FQNEAQ (reference sequence). This CDR3 has 14 amino acids. Trimming took 9 bases from V and 6 from J; bases not matched to a gene: 6. The CDR3 nucleotides are TGTGCCAGGAAGGACAGGGGGCAGGCCGGGGAGCTGTTTTTT. Translating gives CARKDRGQAGELFF.

The chain has TRBV2 and TRBJ2-7; D is perhaps TRBD1 or TRBD2 (5 bases each). CDR1 and CDR2 from the germline V gene are SNHLY and FYNNEI. The length of the CDR3 is 10 residues. CDR3 DNA sequence: TGTGCCAGCAGGGTCCGGGACCCGAACGTC. The encoded protein is CASRVRDPNV.

The rearrangement uses TRBV6-1 and TRBJ2-5, with D possibly being TRBD2 (5 bases). This CDR3 region has 12 residues. Germline lookup yields CDR1 MNHNS and CDR2 SASEGT. The V end lost 8 bases, the J end lost 4 bases, and 11 bases lay between the germline ends. CDR3 amino acids: CASGSEGETQYF. The CDR3 DNA reads TGTGCCAGCGGTTCAGAGGGAGAGACCCAGTACTTC.

The chain has TRBV11-1 and TRBJ2-7; the match to TRBD1 covers 7 bases. With V trimmed by 5 bases and J by 1 base, 8 bases remained unmatched. This CDR3 has 15 residues. Germline CDR1 and CDR2: SGHAT and FQDESV (reference sequence). CDR3 DNA sequence: TGTGCCAGCAGCCCTGACTCAGGGGGTTCCTACGAGCAGTACTTC. It encodes CASSPDSGGSYEQYF.

The CDR3 here is CASSFDSGNSPLHF. The CDR3 nucleotides read TGTGCCAGCAGCTTCGATTCGGGGAATTCACCCCTCCACTTT. The chain carries TRBV7-2 and TRBJ1-6; the D is unclear. Germline lookup yields CDR1 SGHTA and CDR2 FQGNSA. V lost 3 bases and J 7 bases, leaving 10 bases between the germline ends. This CDR3 is built from 14 residues.

The chain carries TRBV7-9 and TRBJ2-2; D not resolved. V lost 5 bases and J 0 bases, leaving 4 bases between the germline ends. CDR1 SEHNR and CDR2 FQNEAQ come from the germline V gene (reference sequence). The CDR3 is made up of 13 amino acids. DNA for the CDR3: TGTGCCAGCAGCCTCTCGAACACCGGGGAGCTGTTTTTT. Its translation: CASSLSNTGELFF.

The chain recombines TRBV28 with TRBJ2-1, with a weak D call TRBD2 (6 bases). Trimming shortened V by 7 bases and J by 1 base, and 17 bases separated the two germline ends. The CDR3 loop spans 16 amino acids. In germline, CDR1 is MDHEN, CDR2 SYDVKM. CDR3 in amino acids: CASISPTSRSYNEQFF. The CDR3 DNA is TGTGCCAGCATCTCCCCCACTAGCAGGTCCTACAATGAGCAGTTCTTC.

J is TRBJ2-1 and V is TRBV5-4, with 8 bases identical to TRBD1. V shed 2 bases and J 2 bases; nucleotides not matched to a gene: 0. The length of the CDR3 is 14 residues. Germline V gene lookup returns CDR1 SGHNT and CDR2 YYREEE (reference sequence). The CDR3 bases are TGTGCCAGCAGCTTACAGGGGGCCTACAATGAGCAGTTCTTC. As protein: CASSLQGAYNEQFF.

The chain uses TRBV28 and TRBJ2-5; maybe TRBD2 (6 bases). CDR3 length: 13 residues. Per the germline V gene, CDR1 is MDHEN and CDR2 is SYDVKM. The V gene lost 3 bases and the J gene lost 10 bases, with 15 bases spanning the gap. The CDR3 DNA is TGTGCCAGCAGTTTGTTTGCGGGGCCAGGCCAGTACTTC. Translation: CASSLFAGPGQYF.

This chain links TRBV5-1 with TRBJ1-1, with TRBD1 as a possible D gene (5 bases). Germline loops: CDR1 SGHRS, CDR2 YFSETQ. The CDR3 has 14 amino acids. The V end lost 0 bases, the J end lost 1 base, and 7 bases lay between the germline ends. The CDR3, as DNA: TGCGCCAGCAGCTTGGGACAGCCGAACACTGAAGCTTTCTTT. It is translated as CASSLGQPNTEAFF.

This rearrangement joins TRBV7-9 to TRBJ1-5, with D possibly matching TRBD1 (5 bases). V dropped 3 bases and J dropped 4 bases, with 7 bases sitting between them. The CDR3 consists of 13 residues. Germline V lookup: CDR1 SEHNR, CDR2 FQNEAQ (reference sequence). The CDR3 reads CASSLDINQPQHF. In DNA, the CDR3 is TGTGCCAGCAGCTTGGACATTAATCAGCCCCAGCATTTT.

The rearrangement joins TRBV4-2 to TRBJ2-2, with D uncertain. The germline V and J ends were trimmed by 1 base and 0 bases, with 12 bases remaining between them. Germline V gives CDR1 LGHNA, CDR2 YNFKEQ. This CDR3 has 17 amino acids. The CDR3 nucleotides are TGTGCCAGCAGCCAAGGGGCAGCGTTCGCGAACACCGGGGAGCTGTTTTTT. Its translation is CASSQGAAFANTGELFF.

This rearrangement joins TRBV7-2 to TRBJ1-1; D perhaps matches TRBD1 (5 bases). This CDR3 region has 13 residues. In germline, CDR1 is SGHTA, CDR2 FQGNSA. V was trimmed by 2 bases and J by 2 bases, leaving 6 bases between them. The chain's CDR3 is CASSLQGNTEAFF. DNA of the CDR3: TGTGCCAGCAGCTTACAGGGTAACACTGAAGCTTTCTTT.

The CDR3 sequence is CASSLGGARGYSGANVLTF. The CDR3 region has the DNA TGTGCCAGCAGCTTAGGCGGGGCCAGGGGGTACTCTGGGGCCAACGTCCTGACTTTC. V is TRBV7-8 and J is TRBJ2-6, with a weak D call TRBD1 (7 bases). Trimming stripped 1 base from V and 0 bases from J, with 16 bases between. CDR1 is SGHVS and CDR2 is FQNEAQ in the germline V gene. The CDR3 totals 19 residues.

The chain joins TRBV2 to TRBJ2-2; 13 bases are a match to TRBD2. The CDR3 consists of 18 residues. V dropped 5 bases and J dropped 1; count of bases not matched to a gene: 7. Germline CDR1 SNHLY, CDR2 FYNNEI. CDR3 sequence (DNA): TGTGCCAGCAGTCGACTAGCGGGGGGCCGGAGGAACACCGGGGAGCTGTTTTTT. Protein: CASSRLAGGRRNTGELFF.

This rearrangement joins TRBV28 to TRBJ1-2; D uncertain. The V end was cut by 6 bases, the J end by 4 bases, with 15 bases between. Germline CDR1 reads MDHEN; CDR2 reads SYDVKM. The CDR3 is 14 residues long. The CDR3 nucleotides are TGTGCCAGCAGCCACCCCCCGGCGGGCTATGGCTACACCTTC. Translated, it gives CASSHPPAGYGYTF.

The V gene is TRBV11-2, the J gene TRBJ2-5; TRBD1 matches at 10 bases. Germline V gene sequence: CDR1 SGHAT, CDR2 FQNNGV. The CDR3 sequence is 17 residues long. The ends lost 6 bases at V and 5 bases at J; junction bases unmatched: 15. The CDR3 nucleotides are TGTGCCAGCAGTCTCGACAGGGGGCTCTCTTCTGCGGAGACCCAGTACTTC. This sequence encodes CASSLDRGLSSAETQYF.